This TCR beta chain is from a study of shared clonotypes between healthy human individuals. Clones were sequenced by immunoSEQ multiplex PCR, and TCRdb holds only the in-frame ones, with some missing. Of fewer than 3 million clones listed, around 93% are singletons. Per germline, CDR1 SGDLS and CDR2 YYNGEE. V gave up 3 bases and J gave up 0 bases, with 4 bases separating them. CDR3 length equals 14 residues. This clone has only one observation. The rearrangement uses TRBV9 and TRBJ2-6; D ambiguous. The clonotype was recovered from a man between 18 and 35 years old in good health. Some clones in this sample may be carry-over from other donors' samples. The sample taken for sequencing was naive CD4+ T cells from PBMCs. The subset here: CD45RA+ positively selected. DNA of the CDR3: TGTGCCAGCAGCGCCTTCTCTGGGGCCAACGTCCTGACTTTC. It specifies CASSAFSGANVLTF.